This is a list of T cell receptor beta chains from one sample in a study of blood T cell repertoires in COVID-19. This table comes from immunoSEQ multiplex PCR, and its TCRdb copy is limited to in-frame clones, with some not included. The table shows a few hundred thousand clones, with around 89% occurring only once. The sample comprised PBMCs or T cells enriched from blood (not recorded which). These receptors came from a man aged 18 to 35 who had recovered from COVID-19. Each CDR3 is given with its conserved first and last residue. A D gene is named only where the DNA matches it firmly. Size is stated for part of the rows, as once, few or many counts, or as a class when the clone is expanded.

cdr3_aa	cdr3_nt	j_call	v_call	clone_size	d_call
CASSYERGKTNEQFF	TGTGCCAGCAGTTACGAGAGGGGGAAAACAAATGAGCAGTTCTTC	TRBJ2-1	TRBV6-5	-	-
CATSRSKTAEAFF	TGTGCCACCAGCAGAAGCAAGACAGCGGAAGCTTTCTTT	TRBJ1-1	TRBV15	-	-
CASGGGVGDTQYF	TGTGCCAGCGGGGGAGGCGTCGGGGATACGCAGTATTTT	TRBJ2-3	TRBV6-5	-	-
CASSLTLTQPQHF	TGTGCCAGCAGTTTAACTCTTACTCAGCCCCAGCATTTT	TRBJ1-5	TRBV27	-	-
CASRGQGKSSYNSPLHF	TGTGCCAGCCGTGGACAGGGAAAGAGCTCCTATAATTCACCCCTCCACTTT	TRBJ1-6	TRBV25-1	-	TRBD1
CASAETGDYEQYF	TGTGCCAGCGCCGAGACAGGGGACTACGAGCAGTACTTC	TRBJ2-7	TRBV11-3	-	TRBD1
CASSARSFHETGTYGYTF	TGTGCCAGCAGCGCGAGGAGTTTTCATGAGACAGGGACCTATGGCTACACCTTC	TRBJ1-2	TRBV9	few	TRBD1
CASSLWRQGAYQPQHF	TGTGCCAGCAGTTTATGGCGACAGGGGGCATATCAGCCCCAGCATTTT	TRBJ1-5	TRBV28	-	TRBD1
CASSARRTAYEQYF	TGTGCCAGCAGTGCGCGGAGGACGGCCTACGAGCAGTACTTC	TRBJ2-7	TRBV2	-	-
CASSRDRGNEKLFF	TGTGCCAGCAGCCGGGACAGGGGCAATGAAAAACTGTTTTTT	TRBJ1-4	TRBV7-9	-	TRBD1
CASSVGISGLYNEQFF	TGTGCCAGCAGCGTAGGGATTAGCGGCCTCTACAATGAGCAGTTCTTC	TRBJ2-1	TRBV9	-	-
CASGLPLQRGGLNEQFF	TGTGCTAGTGGTTTGCCCCTTCAGCGGGGGGGCCTGAATGAGCAGTTCTTC	TRBJ2-1	TRBV12-5	-	TRBD2
CAISGRQNTEAFF	TGTGCCATCAGTGGCCGACAGAACACTGAAGCTTTCTTT	TRBJ1-1	TRBV10-3	-	-
CASSLKDSGAGYNEQFF	TGTGCCAGCAGCTTAAAGGACAGCGGGGCTGGTTACAATGAGCAGTTCTTC	TRBJ2-1	TRBV7-6	-	-
CASSLTGGPADTQYF	TGTGCCAGCAGCTTAACTGGCGGCCCCGCAGATACGCAGTATTTT	TRBJ2-3	TRBV7-3	-	-
CASSEQGTGANVLTF	TGTGCCAGCAGCGAACAGGGAACTGGGGCCAACGTCCTGACTTTC	TRBJ2-6	TRBV27	-	-
CASSYTGGYEQYF	TGTGCCAGCAGTTACACAGGGGGCTACGAGCAGTACTTC	TRBJ2-7	TRBV2	-	TRBD1